This T cell receptor beta chain was captured by sequencing in a study of shared clonotypes between healthy human individuals. CDR1 is ENHRY and CDR2 is SYGVKD in the germline V gene. The CDR3 spans 15 residues. V lost 8 bases, J lost 3 bases, and 11 bases stayed unmatched. The assay was immunoSEQ multiplex PCR, and TCRdb's table has in-frame clones only and misses some. Of roughly 1.5 million clones listed, 98% are singletons. Whole-study results and caveats: Across subsets, estimated richness was generally greater for naive than for memory populations. Generation of non-shared clonotypes was less probable than generation of clonotypes shared by all four donors. Since donors were few, the genetic and exposure-history diversity represented was limited.

This clone was counted a single time. What it binds is not known. Every one of the donors was a Caucasian adult that lived in Nashville, Tennessee. The gene calls are TRBV10-3 and TRBJ2-7; 9 bases line up with TRBD2. The source material was naive CD4+ T cells sorted from blood. Described subset: CD45RA+ positively selected. This receptor was obtained from a young man in good health. The CDR3 nucleotides are TGTGCCATCCGGTTTAGTCTAGCGGGAAACTACGAGCAGTACTTC. Translating it yields CAIRFSLAGNYEQYF.